Following are 24 T cell receptor beta chains from one sample sequenced in a study of shared clonotypes between healthy human individuals. The repertoire was sequenced with immunoSEQ multiplex PCR; TCRdb's copy has only in-frame clones and lacks some. Altogether 1.5 million to 2.5 million clones are present, about 94% being singletons, with the ten largest covering more than 0.9%. Naive CD8 cells, CD45RO-negative and positively selected for CCR7, excluded terminally differentiated effector memory CD45RA+ cells. The sample comprised naive CD8+ T cells sorted from blood. These receptors all stem from a man younger than 35 in good health.

This clone was detected only once. V usage is TRBV2 and J usage is TRBJ2-7; D is perhaps TRBD2 (5 bases). The CDR3 length is 14 residues. Trimming removed 3 bases at V and 0 bases at J, with 9 bases between. The germline gives CDR1 SNHLY, CDR2 FYNNEI. The CDR3 here is CASSDGGYSYEQYF. CDR3 DNA: TGTGCCAGCAGTGACGGCGGGTACTCCTACGAGCAGTACTTC.

This chain uses TRBV6-5 with TRBJ2-7, with TRBD1 as a possible D gene (6 bases). V was pared by 6 bases and J by 9 bases, with 15 bases between. The CDR3 is 12 residues long. Germline CDR1 MNHEY, CDR2 SVGAGI. The CDR3 bases are TGTGCCAGCAGGGGGAATGAGGACAGGCAGTACTTC. This translates into CASRGNEDRQYF.

The V gene is TRBV15, the J gene TRBJ2-1, with 7 bases aligning to TRBD2. Germline-derived CDR1 and CDR2 are LNHNV and YYDKDF (reference sequence). This CDR3 has 16 residues. V shed 4 bases, J shed 9 bases, and the junction held 15 bases outside the gene matches. The CDR3 region is CATSNPTGRSSSEQFF. The DNA for the CDR3 is TGTGCCACCAGCAACCCAACCGGGAGGAGTAGCAGTGAGCAGTTCTTC.

The V gene is TRBV7-9, the J gene TRBJ2-7, with D tentatively TRBD1 (5 bases). The V end lost 5 bases, the J end lost 3 bases, and 14 bases lay between the germline ends. The CDR3 length is 14 residues. Germline V lookup: CDR1 SEHNR, CDR2 FQNEAQ (reference sequence). CDR3 region: CASSPPQDSYEQYF. CDR3 in DNA: TGTGCCAGCAGCCCACCCCAAGACAGCTACGAGCAGTACTTC.

V is TRBV11-2 and J is TRBJ2-7; 10 nucleotides align to TRBD2. Germline V CDR1 and CDR2: SGHAT, FQNNGV. The CDR3 spans 15 residues. After removal of 4 bases from V and 3 bases from J, the junction contained 6 bases not matched to a gene. CDR3 sequence (DNA): TGTGCCAGCAGCTACCTAGCGGGGGCGGTCTACGAGCAGTACTTC. Translated: CASSYLAGAVYEQYF. The variable domain in full, completed from reference TRBV11-2 and TRBJ2-7, reads EAGVAQSPRYKIIEKRQSVAFWCNPISGHATLYWYQQILGQGPKLLIQFQNNGVVDDSQLPKDRFSAERLKGVDSTLKIQPAKLEDSAVYLCASSYLAGAVYEQYFGPGTRLTVT.

Remarks on this clone: One junction end disagrees with the germline gene, perhaps due to a read error. This chain's CDR3 is CASSLDRDTEAFF. CDR3 nucleotide sequence: TGTGCTAGCAGCTTAGACAGGGACACTGAAGCTTTCTTT. The V call is TRBV7-7, the J call TRBJ1-1; 7 bases are a match to TRBD1. The CDR3 extends over 13 amino acids. Germline CDR1 SSHAT, CDR2 FNYEAQ (reference sequence).

The chain combines TRBV30 with TRBJ1-3; no definite D call. CDR1 GTSNPN and CDR2 SVGIG come from the germline V gene (reference sequence). The ends were cut back, 3 bases at V and 4 bases at J, with 7 bases in the middle. This CDR3 spans 12 amino acids. CDR3 DNA sequence: TGTGCCTGGAGCATATTGGGAAACACCATATATTTT. Protein sequence: CAWSILGNTIYF.

This clone was observed a single time. The chain uses TRBV19 and TRBJ2-5; D remains ambiguous. The germline V gene encodes CDR1 LNHDA and CDR2 SQIVND (reference sequence). V dropped 3 bases and J dropped 5 bases, with 16 bases sitting between them. This CDR3 contains 15 residues. CDR3 amino acids: CASSIRIESQETQYF. The CDR3 nucleotides read TGTGCCAGTAGTATTCGAATTGAGTCACAGGAGACCCAGTACTTC.

The chain carries TRBV27 and TRBJ2-3, with TRBD1 as a possible D gene (5 bases). The CDR3 contains 16 residues. The germline CDR1 and CDR2 sequences are MNHEY and SMNVEV (reference sequence). The V gene lost 0 bases and the J gene lost 3 bases, with 13 bases spanning the gap. This CDR3 is CASSLSAGMGTDTQYF. Here the CDR3 DNA reads TGTGCCAGCAGTTTATCCGCAGGGATGGGGACAGATACGCAGTATTTT.

The chain uses TRBV27 and TRBJ2-7, with 8 bases aligning to TRBD1. This CDR3 contains 15 residues. Germline CDR1 MNHEY, CDR2 SMNVEV (reference sequence). Germline trimming cut 6 bases from V and 0 bases from J; bases unmatched to any gene: 7. The CDR3 DNA reads as TGTGCCAGCAGCGACAGGGGCCCACCCTCCTACGAGCAGTACTTC. The encoded protein is CASSDRGPPSYEQYF.

The chain has TRBV18 and TRBJ2-7; D may be TRBD1 (5 bases). CDR3 length equals 16 residues. Germline V lookup: CDR1 KGHSH, CDR2 LQKENI. Trimming took off 3 bases at V and 3 bases at J, with 18 bases between the two ends. Here the CDR3 DNA reads TGTGCCAGCTCACCCGCCAACAGACAGCGCCTCTACGAGCAGTACTTC. Its translation: CASSPANRQRLYEQYF.

As to this clone: Within the sample, other DNA sequences also encode this same CDR3. V gene TRBV27 combines with J gene TRBJ2-7, with D tentatively TRBD2 (6 bases). Germline assignment: CDR1 MNHEY and CDR2 SMNVEV (reference sequence). The V gene lost 2 bases and the J gene lost 3 bases, with 8 bases spanning the gap. The CDR3 length is 13 residues. The CDR3 reads CASSLTSRYEQYF. The CDR3 DNA sequence: TGTGCCAGCAGTTTAACTAGCCGCTACGAGCAGTACTTC.

The gene calls are TRBV11-2 and TRBJ1-5; 7 bases agree with TRBD1. This CDR3 spans 15 amino acids. Germline CDR1 is SGHAT and CDR2 is FQNNGV. After removal of 6 bases from V and 0 bases from J, the junction contained 5 bases not matched to a gene. The CDR3 here is CASSAGTDSNQPQHF. In DNA form, the CDR3 reads TGTGCCAGCAGTGCCGGGACAGATAGCAATCAGCCCCAGCATTTT.

V and J are TRBV5-8 and TRBJ2-7; tentative D call: TRBD1 (5 bases). Germline V lookup: CDR1 SGHTS, CDR2 YDEGEE. The V gene lost 5 bases and the J gene lost 4 bases, with 13 bases spanning the gap. There are 13 residues in the CDR3. The CDR3 protein is CASRAQENYEQYF. The DNA of the CDR3 is TGTGCCAGCAGGGCACAGGAAAATTACGAGCAGTACTTC.

This chain uses TRBV7-9 with TRBJ2-3, with D tentatively TRBD1 (6 bases). The V and J ends lost 11 bases and 1 base respectively, with 16 bases between them. The CDR3 has 14 residues. CDR1 and CDR2 (germline): SEHNR, FQNEAQ (reference sequence). CDR3 sequence (DNA): TGTGCCTCCCAGGGGCTTCTCCGCACAGATACGCAGTATTTT. Amino acid sequence: CASQGLLRTDTQYF.

Of note for this clone: In the same sample, other DNA sequences code for this CDR3. The chain has TRBV6-5 and TRBJ2-7, with D tentatively TRBD2 (6 bases). Trimming shortened V by 4 bases and J by 2 bases, and 12 bases separated the two germline ends. Germline V gene sequence: CDR1 MNHEY, CDR2 SVGAGI. The CDR3 sequence is 14 residues long. DNA of the CDR3: TGTGCCAGCAGTTCTACGGGGGAGGCCTACGAGCAGTACTTC. This codes for CASSSTGEAYEQYF.

Only one count was recorded for this clone. Distinct nucleotide sequences in the sample also encode this CDR3. The chain links TRBV5-6 to TRBJ2-7, with 11 bases aligning to TRBD2. The CDR3 sequence is 15 residues long. With V trimmed by 3 bases and J by 0 bases, 2 bases remained unmatched. The germline V gene encodes CDR1 SGHDT and CDR2 YYEEEE. The CDR3, as DNA: TGTGCCAGCAGCTGGGGGACTAGCGGCTCCTACGAGCAGTACTTC. It codes for CASSWGTSGSYEQYF.

V usage is TRBV28 and J usage is TRBJ1-2; no definite D call. Trimming removed 5 bases from V and 4 bases from J, with 20 bases in between. Germline values: CDR1 MDHEN, CDR2 SYDVKM. The CDR3 has 16 residues. The CDR3 DNA is TGTGCCAGCAGTAATTCTCCCATGGACGGAACCTATGGCTACACCTTC. Its protein is CASSNSPMDGTYGYTF.

Details on this clone: The sample carries other DNA sequences with the same CDR3. The chain employs TRBV19 and TRBJ1-5; 7 nucleotides agree with TRBD1. Germline loops: CDR1 LNHDA, CDR2 SQIVND (reference sequence). V trimming: 4 bases; J trimming: 1 base; junction bases outside the gene matches: 1. The CDR3 is made up of 14 amino acids. The CDR3 sequence is CASSTGGSNQPQHF. The CDR3 DNA sequence: TGTGCCAGTAGTACAGGGGGAAGCAATCAGCCCCAGCATTTT.

The gene calls are TRBV9 and TRBJ2-7; D uncertain. Germline CDR1 and CDR2: SGDLS and YYNGEE. V shed 3 bases and J shed 0 bases, with 10 bases lying between them. This CDR3 spans 14 amino acids. The CDR3 sequence: CASSADSYSYEQYF. DNA of the CDR3: TGTGCCAGCAGCGCCGACTCTTACTCCTACGAGCAGTACTTC.

This clone was detected only once. This chain links TRBV28 with TRBJ2-7; 8 bases line up with TRBD2. CDR3 length: 15 residues. Per the germline V gene, CDR1 is MDHEN and CDR2 is SYDVKM. The V gene end was trimmed by 6 bases and the J gene end by 0 bases; junction bases not matched to a gene: 7. The CDR3 bases are TGTGCCAGCAGCCTTAGCGGGGAAAGCTCCTACGAGCAGTACTTC. It is translated as CASSLSGESSYEQYF.

This chain connects TRBV5-4 to TRBJ2-7; no clear D gene. This CDR3 comprises 11 residues. In germline, CDR1 is SGHNT, CDR2 YYREEE (reference sequence). V was clipped by 2 bases and J by 11 bases, with 11 bases between them. Written as DNA, the CDR3 is TGTGCCAGCAGCTTTTCGGGCCAGGAGTACTTC. Its protein product is CASSFSGQEYF.

In its sample, this clone was seen once. The V gene is TRBV28, the J gene TRBJ2-7; possible D gene TRBD1, 5 bases. Germline CDR1 is MDHEN and CDR2 is SYDVKM. This CDR3 contains 13 residues. V was clipped by 6 bases and J by 3 bases, with 12 bases between them. The CDR3 DNA sequence: TGTGCCAGCAGACTTCAGGGCTTCTACGAGCAGTACTTC. Its protein is CASRLQGFYEQYF.

CDR3: CASSLLGESSPLHF. For the CDR3, the DNA is TGTGCCAGCAGCCTCCTCGGGGAAAGTTCACCCCTCCACTTT. The chain recombines TRBV5-6 with TRBJ1-6; no definite D call. This CDR3 has 14 residues. The V and J ends lost 4 bases and 9 bases respectively, with 14 bases between them. Germline V gives CDR1 SGHDT, CDR2 YYEEEE.